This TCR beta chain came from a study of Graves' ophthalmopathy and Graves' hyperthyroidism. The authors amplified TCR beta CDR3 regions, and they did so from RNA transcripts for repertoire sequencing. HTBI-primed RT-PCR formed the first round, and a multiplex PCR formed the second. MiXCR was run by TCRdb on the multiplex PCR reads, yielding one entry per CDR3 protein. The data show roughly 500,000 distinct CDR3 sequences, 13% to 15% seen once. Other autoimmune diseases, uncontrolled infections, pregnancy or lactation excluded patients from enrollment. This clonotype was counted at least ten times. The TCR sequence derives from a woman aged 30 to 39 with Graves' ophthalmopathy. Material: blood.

CDR3 loop: CASSFPPRPYEQYF. The DNA for the CDR3 is TGTGCCAGCAGCTTCCCCCCGCGCCCGTACGAGCAGTACTTC. V gene TRBV7-9 combines with J gene TRBJ2-7; D remains ambiguous. The CDR3 loop spans 14 amino acids. Germline V gene data show CDR1 as SEHNR and CDR2 as FQNEAQ (reference sequence). Trimming pared 3 bases from V and 4 bases from J, leaving 13 bases between.